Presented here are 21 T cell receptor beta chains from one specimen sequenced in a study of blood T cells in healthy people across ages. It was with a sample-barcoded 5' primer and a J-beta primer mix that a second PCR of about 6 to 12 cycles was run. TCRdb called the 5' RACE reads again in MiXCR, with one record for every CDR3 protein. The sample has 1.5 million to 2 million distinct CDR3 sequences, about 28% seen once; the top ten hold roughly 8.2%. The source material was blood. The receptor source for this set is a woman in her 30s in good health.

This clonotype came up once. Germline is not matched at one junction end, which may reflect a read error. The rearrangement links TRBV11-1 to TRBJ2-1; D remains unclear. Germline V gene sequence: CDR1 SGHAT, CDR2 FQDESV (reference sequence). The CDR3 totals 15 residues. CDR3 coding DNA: TGTACCAGCAGCCGAAGCAGATTTCGTAGAAATGAGCAGTTCTTC. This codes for CTSSRSRFRRNEQFF.

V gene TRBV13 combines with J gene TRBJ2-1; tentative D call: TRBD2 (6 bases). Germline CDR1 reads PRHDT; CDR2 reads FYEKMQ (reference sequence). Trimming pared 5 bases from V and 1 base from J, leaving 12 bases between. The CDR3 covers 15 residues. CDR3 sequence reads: CASSERLGSYNEQFF. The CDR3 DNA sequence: TGTGCCAGCAGCGAACGACTAGGGTCCTACAATGAGCAGTTCTTC.

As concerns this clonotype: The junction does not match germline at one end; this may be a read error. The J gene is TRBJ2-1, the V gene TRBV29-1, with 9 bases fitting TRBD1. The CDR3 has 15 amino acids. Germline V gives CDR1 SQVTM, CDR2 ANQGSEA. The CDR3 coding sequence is TGCAGCGTCGAAGACCGGGACAGGGCTTTGGGTGGGCAGTTCTTC. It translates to CSVEDRDRALGGQFF.

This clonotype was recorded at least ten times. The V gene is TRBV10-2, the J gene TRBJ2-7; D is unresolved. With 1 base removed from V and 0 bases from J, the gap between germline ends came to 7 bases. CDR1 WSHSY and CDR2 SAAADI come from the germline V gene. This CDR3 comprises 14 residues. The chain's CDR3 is CASSELTDSYEQYF. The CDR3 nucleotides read TGCGCCAGCAGTGAGTTAACAGACTCCTACGAGCAGTACTTC.

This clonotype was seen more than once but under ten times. The CDR3 nucleotides are TGCAGTGCTCGGATTTACAATGAGCAGTTCTTC. Translation gives CSARIYNEQFF. This chain links TRBV20-1 with TRBJ2-1; no firm D call. CDR1 DFQATT and CDR2 SNEGSKA come from the germline V gene (reference sequence). The CDR3 runs to 11 residues. V was shortened by 5 bases and J by 4 bases, with 6 bases between the two germline ends.

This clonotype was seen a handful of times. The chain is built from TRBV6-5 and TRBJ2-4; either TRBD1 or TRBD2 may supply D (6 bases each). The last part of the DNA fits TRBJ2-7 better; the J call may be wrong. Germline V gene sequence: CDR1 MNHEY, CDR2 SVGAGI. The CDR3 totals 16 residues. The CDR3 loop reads CASSYSLGGGCGEQYF. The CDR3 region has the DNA TGTGCCAGCAGTTACTCGTTAGGGGGAGGATGTGGCGAGCAGTACTTC.

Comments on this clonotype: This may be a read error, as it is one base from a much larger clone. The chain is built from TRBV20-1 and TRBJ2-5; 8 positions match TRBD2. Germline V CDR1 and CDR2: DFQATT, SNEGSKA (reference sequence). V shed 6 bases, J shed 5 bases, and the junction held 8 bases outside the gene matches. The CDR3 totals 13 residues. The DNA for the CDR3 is TGCAGTGCCACTATTGGCGGGAGGGAGACCCAGTACTTC. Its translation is CSATIGGRETQYF.

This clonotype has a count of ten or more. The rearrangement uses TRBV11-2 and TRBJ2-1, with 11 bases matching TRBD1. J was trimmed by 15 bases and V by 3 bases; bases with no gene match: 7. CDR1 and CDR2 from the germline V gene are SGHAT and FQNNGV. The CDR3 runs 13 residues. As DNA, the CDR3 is TGTGCCAGCAGCTTCGGGACAGGGGGTTATGCGTTCTTC. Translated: CASSFGTGGYAFF.

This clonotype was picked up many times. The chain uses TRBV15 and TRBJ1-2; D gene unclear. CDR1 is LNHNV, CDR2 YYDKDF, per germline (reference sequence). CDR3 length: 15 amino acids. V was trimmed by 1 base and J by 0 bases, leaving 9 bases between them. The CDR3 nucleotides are TGTGCCACCAGCAGAGGACACCTAGCTAACTATGGCTACACCTTC. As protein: CATSRGHLANYGYTF.

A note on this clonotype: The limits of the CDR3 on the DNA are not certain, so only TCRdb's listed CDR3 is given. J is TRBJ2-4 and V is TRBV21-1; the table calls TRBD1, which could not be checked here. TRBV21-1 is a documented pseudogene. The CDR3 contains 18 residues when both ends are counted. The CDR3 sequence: CASSKGGVGQGTKNIQYF.

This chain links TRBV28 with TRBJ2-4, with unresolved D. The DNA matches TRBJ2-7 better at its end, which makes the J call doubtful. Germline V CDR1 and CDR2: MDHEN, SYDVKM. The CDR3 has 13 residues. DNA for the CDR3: TGTGCCAGCAGCTTAGGATCCCCGCCCGAGCAGTACTTC. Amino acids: CASSLGSPPEQYF.

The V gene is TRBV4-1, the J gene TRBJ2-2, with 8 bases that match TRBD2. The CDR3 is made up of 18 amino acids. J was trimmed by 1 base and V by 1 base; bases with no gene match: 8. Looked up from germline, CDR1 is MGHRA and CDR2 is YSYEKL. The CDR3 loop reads CASSQVGKRGKNTGELFF. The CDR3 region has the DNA TGCGCCAGCAGCCAAGTAGGGAAGCGGGGGAAGAACACCGGGGAGCTGTTTTTT.

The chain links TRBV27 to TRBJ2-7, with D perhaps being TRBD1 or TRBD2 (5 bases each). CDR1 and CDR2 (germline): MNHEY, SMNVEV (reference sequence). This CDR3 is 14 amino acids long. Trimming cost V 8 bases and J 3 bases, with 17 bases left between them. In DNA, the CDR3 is TGTGCCAGCCGACAGCGGTCGAGTCGCTACGAGCAGTACTTC. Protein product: CASRQRSSRYEQYF.

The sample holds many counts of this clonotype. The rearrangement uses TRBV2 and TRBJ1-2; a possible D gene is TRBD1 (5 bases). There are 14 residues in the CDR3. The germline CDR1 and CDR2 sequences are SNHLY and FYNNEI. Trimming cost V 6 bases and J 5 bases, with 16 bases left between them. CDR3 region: CASSRDAFGYGYTF. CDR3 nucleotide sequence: TGTGCCAGCAGCCGGGACGCTTTTGGTTATGGCTACACCTTC.

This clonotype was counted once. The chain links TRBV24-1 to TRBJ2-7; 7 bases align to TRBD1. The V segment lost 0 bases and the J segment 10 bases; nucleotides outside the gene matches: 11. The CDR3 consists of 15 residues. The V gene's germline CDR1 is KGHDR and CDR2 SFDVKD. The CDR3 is CATSDLQNRGEPQYF. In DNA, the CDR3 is TGTGCCACCAGTGATTTGCAGAACAGGGGAGAGCCCCAGTACTTC.

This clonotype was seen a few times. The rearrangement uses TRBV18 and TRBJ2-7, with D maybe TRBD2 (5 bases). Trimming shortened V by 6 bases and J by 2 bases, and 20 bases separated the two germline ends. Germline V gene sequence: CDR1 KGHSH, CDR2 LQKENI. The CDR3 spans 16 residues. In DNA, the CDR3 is TGTGCCAGCTCGCTAGGACCACCGCGGGTCCCCTACGAGCAGTACTTC. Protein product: CASSLGPPRVPYEQYF.

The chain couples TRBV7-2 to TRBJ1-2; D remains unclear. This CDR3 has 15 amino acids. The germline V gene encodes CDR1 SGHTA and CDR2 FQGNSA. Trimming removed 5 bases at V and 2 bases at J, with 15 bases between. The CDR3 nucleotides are TGTGCCAGCAGCCCCCGCCACGGTCCAAACTATGGCTACACCTTC. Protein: CASSPRHGPNYGYTF.

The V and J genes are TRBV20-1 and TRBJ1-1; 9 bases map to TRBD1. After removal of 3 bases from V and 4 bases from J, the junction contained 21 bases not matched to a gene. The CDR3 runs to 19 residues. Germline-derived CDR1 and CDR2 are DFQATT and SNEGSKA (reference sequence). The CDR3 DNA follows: TGCAGTGCTAGCCCCCGTTACAGGGGGCGCCGGTTCGCGTTCACTGAAGCTTTCTTT. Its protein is CSASPRYRGRRFAFTEAFF.

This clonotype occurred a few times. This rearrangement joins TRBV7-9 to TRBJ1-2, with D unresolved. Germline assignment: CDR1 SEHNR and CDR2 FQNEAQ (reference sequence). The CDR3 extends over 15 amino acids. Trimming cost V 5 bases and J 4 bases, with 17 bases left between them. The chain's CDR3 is CASSHGEGAIYGYTF. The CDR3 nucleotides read TGTGCCAGCAGCCACGGGGAGGGTGCCATCTATGGCTACACCTTC.

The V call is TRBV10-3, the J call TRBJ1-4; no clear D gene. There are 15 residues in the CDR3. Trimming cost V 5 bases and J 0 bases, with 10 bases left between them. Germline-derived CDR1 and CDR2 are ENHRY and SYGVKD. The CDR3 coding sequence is TGTGCCATCAGTCAGAATATTGCAACTAATGAAAAACTGTTTTTT. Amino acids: CAISQNIATNEKLFF.

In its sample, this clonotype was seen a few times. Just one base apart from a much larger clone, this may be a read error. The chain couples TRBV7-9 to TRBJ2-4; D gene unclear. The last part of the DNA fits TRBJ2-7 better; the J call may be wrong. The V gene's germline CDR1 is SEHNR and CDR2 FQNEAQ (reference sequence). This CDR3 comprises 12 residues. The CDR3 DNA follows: TGTGCCAGCAGCTTATCGACCCACGAGCAGTACTTC. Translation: CASSLSTHEQYF.